The subject of this entry is one T cell receptor beta chain. The sample comes from a study of T cell changes during pregnancy in multiple sclerosis. Measured with immunoSEQ multiplex PCR; TCRdb has only the in-frame clones, and not every one. The profile shows about 84,000 clones, 90% to 95% of them singletons. Unmatched junction bases numbered 9, after V lost 4 bases and J lost 7 bases. The CDR3 contains 15 residues. Germline lookup yields CDR1 MNHEY and CDR2 SMNVEV (reference sequence). The sequence was collected from a female donor in good health, enrolled as a control in a pregnancy study. The chain couples TRBV27 to TRBJ2-1, with 8 positions matching TRBD1. Specimen: peripheral blood, collected in the second trimester of pregnancy. The chain's CDR3 is CASSSQGAPGNEQFF. The CDR3 nucleotides read TGTGCCAGCAGTTCTCAGGGGGCCCCGGGGAATGAGCAGTTCTTC.